This entry lists 17 T cell receptor beta chains sequenced from one sample in a study of cytomegalovirus exposure and HLA in healthy donors. The PCR contained 60 Vbeta and 13 Jbeta primers. Here immunoSEQ multiplex PCR was the method, and the copy in TCRdb shows in-frame clones only, minus some. This repertoire shows roughly 260,000 clones, about 83% found once; its top ten account for about 2%. Material for sequencing was PBMCs. Receptors originate from a woman aged 40 to 50 in good health and CMV-seropositive.

This clone is a singleton in its sample. The chain combines TRBV7-9 with TRBJ2-7; D is unclear. The germline V and J ends were trimmed by 4 bases and 6 bases, with 13 bases remaining between them. The germline V gene has CDR1 SEHNR and CDR2 FQNEAQ (reference sequence). The CDR3 contains 13 residues. DNA of the CDR3: TGTGCCAGCAGCTCACGTAGTACTCTCGAGCAGTACTTC. Its protein product is CASSSRSTLEQYF. Drawing the rest from reference TRBV7-9 and TRBJ2-7, the complete variable domain is DTGVSQNPRHKITKRGQNVTFRCDPISEHNRLYWYRQTLGQGPEFLTYFQNEAQLEKSRLLSDRFSAERPKGSFSTLEIQRTEQGDSAMYLCASSSRSTLEQYFGPGTRLTVT.

The chain recombines TRBV6-5 with TRBJ1-2, with TRBD1 matching over 7 bases. This CDR3 spans 15 amino acids. Germline trimming cut 7 bases from V and 5 bases from J; bases unmatched to any gene: 13. Germline V CDR1 and CDR2: MNHEY, SVGAGI. The CDR3, as DNA: TGTGCCAGCACCCAAGGGGGCAGAATTGGGTATGGCTACACCTTC. The encoded protein is CASTQGGRIGYGYTF.

The rearrangement joins TRBV9 to TRBJ2-7; the match to TRBD1 covers 7 bases. V was pared by 3 bases and J by 0 bases, with 3 bases of the junction left unmatched. The CDR3 covers 14 residues. Germline CDR1 SGDLS, CDR2 YYNGEE. For the CDR3, the DNA is TGTGCCAGCAGCGCTGGGGACAGCTCCTACGAGCAGTACTTC. This codes for CASSAGDSSYEQYF. Full variable domain (missing parts from reference TRBV9 and TRBJ2-7): DSGVTQTPKHLITATGQRVTLRCSPRSGDLSVYWYQQSLDQGLQFLIQYYNGEERAKGNILERFSAQQFPDLHSELNLSSLELGDSALYFCASSAGDSSYEQYFGPGTRLTVT.

This clone turned up a few times. The gene calls are TRBV27 and TRBJ2-1; the D gene is possibly TRBD2 (5 bases). Trimming took 2 bases from V and 10 from J, leaving 12 bases between them. CDR3 length: 13 residues. Germline V gene data show CDR1 as MNHEY and CDR2 as SMNVEV (reference sequence). Here the CDR3 reads CASSLGRRTEQFF. The DNA for the CDR3 is TGTGCCAGCAGTTTAGGGAGAAGGACGGAGCAGTTCTTC.

The chain couples TRBV6-1 to TRBJ1-1; no firm D call. This CDR3 region has 12 residues. V was pared by 5 bases and J by 3 bases, with 7 bases between. Per germline, CDR1 MNHNS and CDR2 SASEGT. The chain's CDR3 is CASSHLYTEAFF. In nucleotides, the CDR3 is TGTGCCAGCAGTCACTTGTACACTGAAGCTTTCTTT.

The gene calls are TRBV7-2 and TRBJ1-2; maybe TRBD1 (5 bases). Trimming pared 4 bases from V and 4 bases from J, leaving 13 bases between. The CDR3 runs to 14 residues. Germline values: CDR1 SGHTA, CDR2 FQGNSA. The DNA for the CDR3 is TGTGCCAGCAGCTCTCAGGGCACCGGCTATGGCTACACCTTC. It encodes CASSSQGTGYGYTF.

V and J are TRBV7-9 and TRBJ1-4; D remains ambiguous. The CDR3 is 13 amino acids. Trimming removed 5 bases at V and 8 bases at J, with 12 bases between. The germline V gene has CDR1 SEHNR and CDR2 FQNEAQ (reference sequence). Here the CDR3 DNA reads TGTGCCAGCAGCCGCGGGGTCGGGGAAAAACTGTTTTTT. This sequence encodes CASSRGVGEKLFF.

V usage is TRBV28 and J usage is TRBJ2-2, with 9 bases matching TRBD2. CDR1 is MDHEN, CDR2 SYDVKM, per germline. V lost 3 bases and J lost 7; bases outside the gene matches: 12. This CDR3 region has 17 residues. The CDR3 nucleotides are TGTGCCAGCAGTTTCCGCCTTTTAGCGGGAGCTGACGGGGAGCTGTTTTTT. This sequence encodes CASSFRLLAGADGELFF. Complete variable domain (other parts from reference TRBV28 and TRBJ2-2): DVKVTQSSRYLVKRTGEKVFLECVQDMDHENMFWYRQDPGLGLRLIYFSYDVKMKEKGDIPEGYSVSREKKERFSLILESASTNQTSMYLCASSFRLLAGADGELFFGEGSRLTVL.

The rearrangement joins TRBV28 to TRBJ2-3, with 14 bases identical to TRBD2. Germline values: CDR1 MDHEN, CDR2 SYDVKM. CDR3 length: 17 amino acids. Unmatched junction bases numbered 8, after V lost 5 bases and J lost 4 bases. As DNA, the CDR3 is TGTGCCAGCAGTCTAGCCCTGACTAGCGGGAGGGCAGATACGCAGTATTTT. Translating it yields CASSLALTSGRADTQYF.

The rearrangement uses TRBV10-1 and TRBJ2-1; a possible D gene is TRBD2 (5 bases). The CDR3 sequence is 17 residues long. Between the trimmed V and J ends, which lost 6 bases and 0 bases, there was a span of 18 bases. In germline, CDR1 is WNHNN, CDR2 SYGVQD (reference sequence). CDR3 sequence: CASSAPGRASSYNEQFF. The CDR3 DNA reads TGCGCCAGCAGCGCTCCCGGGCGGGCCAGCTCCTACAATGAGCAGTTCTTC.

The rearrangement links TRBV28 to TRBJ2-7; 9 positions agree with TRBD2. Germline V CDR1 and CDR2: MDHEN, SYDVKM. CDR3 length equals 14 residues. V was clipped by 6 bases and J by 2 bases; unmatched bases: 5. The CDR3 protein is CASRPSGIAYEQYF. The CDR3 coding sequence is TGTGCCAGCAGGCCTAGCGGGATAGCCTACGAGCAGTACTTC.

This clone was recorded only once. The V gene is TRBV4-2, the J gene TRBJ2-2, with 7 bases matching TRBD2. The CDR3 length is 13 residues. J was trimmed by 7 bases and V by 1 base; bases with no gene match: 0. Per the germline V gene, CDR1 is LGHNA and CDR2 is YNFKEQ. CDR3 loop: CASSQGEGGELFF. In DNA, the CDR3 is TGTGCCAGCAGCCAAGGGGAGGGCGGGGAGCTGTTTTTT.

J is TRBJ1-1 and V is TRBV18, with 9 nucleotides matching TRBD1. The germline gives CDR1 KGHSH, CDR2 LQKENI. The CDR3 covers 14 residues. V was pared by 1 base and J by 6 bases, with 3 bases of the junction left unmatched. The CDR3: CASSPHRTGAEAFF. The CDR3 bases are TGTGCCAGCTCACCACACCGGACAGGGGCTGAAGCTTTCTTT.

V usage is TRBV28 and J usage is TRBJ2-7, with TRBD1 as a possible D gene (5 bases). V lost 4 bases, J lost 2 bases, and 18 bases lay in between. Germline CDR1 is MDHEN and CDR2 is SYDVKM. The CDR3 loop spans 16 amino acids. DNA for the CDR3: TGTGCCAGCAGTTCACCGGGCAGGGTGTCCCCCTACGAGCAGTACTTC. Amino acids: CASSSPGRVSPYEQYF.

V gene TRBV13 combines with J gene TRBJ2-2, with 7 bases identical to TRBD2. The germline V gene encodes CDR1 PRHDT and CDR2 FYEKMQ (reference sequence). With V trimmed by 1 base and J by 6 bases, 8 bases remained unmatched. The CDR3 sequence is 16 residues long. CDR3 region: CASSLAGGREAGELFF. In nucleotides, the CDR3 is TGTGCCAGCAGCTTAGCTGGCGGGAGAGAGGCCGGGGAGCTGTTTTTT. The full variable domain, with the rest looked up from reference TRBV13 and TRBJ2-2, is AAGVIQSPRHLIKEKRETATLKCYPIPRHDTVYWYQQGPGQDPQFLISFYEKMQSDKGSIPDRFSAQQFSDYHSELNMSSLELGDSALYFCASSLAGGREAGELFFGEGSRLTVL.

The rearrangement uses TRBV14 and TRBJ2-7, with 10 bases lining up with TRBD1. The CDR3 has 15 amino acids. Germline V gene data show CDR1 as SGHDN and CDR2 as FVKESK. V dropped 4 bases and J dropped 2; count of bases not matched to a gene: 5. The CDR3, as DNA: TGTGCCAGCAGCCGCGGGACAGGGGTCCCCTACGAGCAGTACTTC. Protein: CASSRGTGVPYEQYF.

The rearrangement uses TRBV29-1 and TRBJ1-1; D might be TRBD1 (6 bases). The V gene's germline CDR1 is SQVTM and CDR2 ANQGSEA. The CDR3 runs 13 residues. Trimming shortened V by 4 bases and J by 1 base, and 10 bases separated the two germline ends. CDR3 loop: CSVVQGTNTEAFF. CDR3 in DNA: TGCAGCGTTGTGCAGGGGACGAACACTGAAGCTTTCTTT.